This T cell receptor beta chain is drawn from a study of blood T cells in healthy people across ages. CDR3 length equals 16 residues. CDR1 SGHRS and CDR2 YFSETQ come from the germline V gene. In the case of this clonotype: Its antigen is still unknown.

Notes on the study in general: Lack of knowledge of donor CMV status possibly confounded expanded clonotype changes. Diversity of TCR beta per million T cells declined in a roughly linear way with age.

Next came a second PCR, run for about 6 to 12 cycles, which used a sample-barcoded 5' primer along with a J-beta primer mix. All cDNA molecules were each tagged by a template-switch adaptor with 12 random nucleotides. There were at least 2.5 million CDR3-containing paired-end reads obtained from each sample. TCRdb reanalysed the 5' RACE reads using MiXCR and keeps one entry per CDR3 protein. The sample has about 900,000 distinct CDR3 sequences, around 68% seen once; the top ten hold roughly a quarter. The receptor's source is a young man in good health. The V gene is TRBV5-1, the J gene TRBJ2-4; 9 bases are shared with TRBD2. The tail of the sequence fits TRBJ2-7 better, so the J call may be wrong. Sequenced: blood. The CDR3 spells CASSLFAGGNSYEQYF. CDR3 DNA sequence: TGCGCCAGCAGCTTGTTCGCGGGGGGGAACTCCTACGAGCAGTACTTC.